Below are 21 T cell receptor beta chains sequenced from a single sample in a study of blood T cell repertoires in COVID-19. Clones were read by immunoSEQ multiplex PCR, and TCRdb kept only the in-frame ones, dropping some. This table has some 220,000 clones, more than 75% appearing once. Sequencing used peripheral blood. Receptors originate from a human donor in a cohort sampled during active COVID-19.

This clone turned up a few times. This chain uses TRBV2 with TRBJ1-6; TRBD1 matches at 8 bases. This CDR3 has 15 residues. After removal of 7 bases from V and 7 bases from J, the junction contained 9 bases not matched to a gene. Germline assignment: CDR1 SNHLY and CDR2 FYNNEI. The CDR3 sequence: CASIAGGSRNSPLHF. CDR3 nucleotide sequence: TGTGCCAGCATTGCAGGGGGCTCTCGGAATTCACCCCTCCACTTT.

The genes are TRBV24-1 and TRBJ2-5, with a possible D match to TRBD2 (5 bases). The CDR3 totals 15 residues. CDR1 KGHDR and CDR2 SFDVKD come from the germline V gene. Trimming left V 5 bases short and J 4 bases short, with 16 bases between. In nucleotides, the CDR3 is TGTGCCACCAGTGCCCCGTTCGGGGATCTAGAGACCCAGTACTTC. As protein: CATSAPFGDLETQYF.

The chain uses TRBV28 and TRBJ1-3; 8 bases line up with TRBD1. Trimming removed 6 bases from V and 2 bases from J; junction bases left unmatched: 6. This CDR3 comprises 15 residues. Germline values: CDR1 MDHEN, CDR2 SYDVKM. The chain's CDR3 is CASSKDRAAGNTIYF. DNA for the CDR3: TGTGCCAGCAGCAAGGACAGGGCGGCTGGAAACACCATATATTTT.

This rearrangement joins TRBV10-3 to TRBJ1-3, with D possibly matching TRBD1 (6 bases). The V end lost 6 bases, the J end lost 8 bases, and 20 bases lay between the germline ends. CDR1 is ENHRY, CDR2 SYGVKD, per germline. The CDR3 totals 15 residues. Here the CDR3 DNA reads TGTGCCATCAGCAGTCAGGGGACACAAGGAGACACCATATATTTT. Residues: CAISSQGTQGDTIYF.

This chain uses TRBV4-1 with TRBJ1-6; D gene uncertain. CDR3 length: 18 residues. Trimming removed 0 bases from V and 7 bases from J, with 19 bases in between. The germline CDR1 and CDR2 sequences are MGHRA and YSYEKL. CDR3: CASSQDAPGGFRNSPLHF. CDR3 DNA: TGCGCCAGCAGCCAAGATGCTCCCGGCGGGTTTCGAAATTCACCCCTCCACTTT.

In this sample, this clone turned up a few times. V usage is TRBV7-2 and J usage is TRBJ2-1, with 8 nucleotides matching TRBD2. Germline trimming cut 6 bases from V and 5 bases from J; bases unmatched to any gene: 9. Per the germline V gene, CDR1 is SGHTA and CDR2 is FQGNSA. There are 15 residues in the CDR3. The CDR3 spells CASRVGGGIHNEQFF. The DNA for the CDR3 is TGTGCCAGCAGGGTAGGCGGGGGGATACACAATGAGCAGTTCTTC.

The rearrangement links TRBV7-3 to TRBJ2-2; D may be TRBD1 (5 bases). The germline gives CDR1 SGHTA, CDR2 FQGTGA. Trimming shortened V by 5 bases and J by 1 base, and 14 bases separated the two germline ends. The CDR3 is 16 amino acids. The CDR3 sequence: CASSKDSQMNTGELFF. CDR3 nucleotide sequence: TGTGCCAGCAGCAAAGACAGCCAGATGAACACCGGGGAGCTGTTTTTT. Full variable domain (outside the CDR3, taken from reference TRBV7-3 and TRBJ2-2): GAGVSQTPSNKVTEKGKYVELRCDPISGHTALYWYRQSLGQGPEFLIYFQGTGAADDSGLPNDRFFAVRPEGSVSTLKIQRTERGDSAVYLCASSKDSQMNTGELFFGEGSRLTVL.

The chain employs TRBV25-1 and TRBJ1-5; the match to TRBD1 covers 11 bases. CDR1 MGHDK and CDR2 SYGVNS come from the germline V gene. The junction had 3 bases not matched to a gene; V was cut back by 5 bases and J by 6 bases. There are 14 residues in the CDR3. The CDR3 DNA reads TGTGCCAGCAGTCCTGGACAGGGGGCTCAGCCCCAGCATTTT. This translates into CASSPGQGAQPQHF.

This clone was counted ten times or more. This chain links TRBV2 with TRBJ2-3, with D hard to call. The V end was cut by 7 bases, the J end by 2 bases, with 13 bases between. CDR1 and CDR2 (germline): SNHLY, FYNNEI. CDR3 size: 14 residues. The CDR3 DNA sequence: TGTGCCAGCACCTCCGGAAACTACACAGATACGCAGTATTTT. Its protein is CASTSGNYTDTQYF.

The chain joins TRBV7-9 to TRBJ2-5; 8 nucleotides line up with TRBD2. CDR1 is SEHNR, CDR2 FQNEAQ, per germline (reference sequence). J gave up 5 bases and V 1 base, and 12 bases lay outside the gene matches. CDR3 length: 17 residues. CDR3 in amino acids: CASSLGVSGGRAETQYF. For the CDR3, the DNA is TGTGCCAGCAGCTTAGGTGTGAGCGGGGGCCGGGCGGAGACCCAGTACTTC.

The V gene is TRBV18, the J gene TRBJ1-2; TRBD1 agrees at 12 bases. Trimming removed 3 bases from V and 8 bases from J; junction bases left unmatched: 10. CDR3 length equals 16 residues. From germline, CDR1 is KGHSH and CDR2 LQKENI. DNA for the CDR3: TGTGCCAGCTCACCCTTTAGGGACAGGGGGCTGGAAGGCTACACCTTC. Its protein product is CASSPFRDRGLEGYTF.

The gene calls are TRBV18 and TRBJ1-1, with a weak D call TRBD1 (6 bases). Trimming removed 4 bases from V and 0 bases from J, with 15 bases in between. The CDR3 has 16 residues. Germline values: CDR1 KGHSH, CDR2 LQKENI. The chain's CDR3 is CASSLGSGAMNTEAFF. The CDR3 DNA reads TGTGCCAGCTCACTGGGGTCAGGGGCGATGAACACTGAAGCTTTCTTT. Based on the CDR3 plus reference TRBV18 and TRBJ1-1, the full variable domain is NAGVMQNPRHLVRRRGQEARLRCSPMKGHSHVYWYRQLPEEGLKFMVYLQKENIIDESGMPKERFSAEFPKEGPSILRIQQVVRGDSAAYFCASSLGSGAMNTEAFFGQGTRLTVV.

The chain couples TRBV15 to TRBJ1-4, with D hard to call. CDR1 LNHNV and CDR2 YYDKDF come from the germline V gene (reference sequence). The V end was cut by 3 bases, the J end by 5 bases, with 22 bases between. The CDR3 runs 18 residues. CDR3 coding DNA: TGTGCCACCAGCAGTGACGGACTGCTAACCGGCCCCAATGAAAAACTGTTTTTT. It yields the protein CATSSDGLLTGPNEKLFF.

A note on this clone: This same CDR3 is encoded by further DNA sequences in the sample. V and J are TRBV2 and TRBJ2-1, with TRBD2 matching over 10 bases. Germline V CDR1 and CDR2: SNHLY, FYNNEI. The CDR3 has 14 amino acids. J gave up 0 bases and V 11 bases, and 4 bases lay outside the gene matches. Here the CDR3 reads CASSGGSSYNEQFF. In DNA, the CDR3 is TGTGCCTCTAGCGGGGGCAGCTCCTACAATGAGCAGTTCTTC. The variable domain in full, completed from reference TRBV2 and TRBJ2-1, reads EPEVTQTPSHQVTQMGQEVILRCVPISNHLYFYWYRQILGQKVEFLVSFYNNEISEKSEIFDDQFSVERPDGSNFTLKIRSTKLEDSAMYFCASSGGSSYNEQFFGPGTRLTVL.

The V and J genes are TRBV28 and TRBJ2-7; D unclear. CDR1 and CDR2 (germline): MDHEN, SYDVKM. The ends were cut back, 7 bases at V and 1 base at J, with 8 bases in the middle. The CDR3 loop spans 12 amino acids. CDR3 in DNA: TGTGCCAGCATACCGGAGTCCTACGAGCAGTACTTC. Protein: CASIPESYEQYF.

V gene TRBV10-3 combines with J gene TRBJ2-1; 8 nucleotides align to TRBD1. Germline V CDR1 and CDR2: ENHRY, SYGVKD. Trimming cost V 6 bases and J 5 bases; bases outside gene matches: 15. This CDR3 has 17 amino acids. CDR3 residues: CAISLNPPGQVHNEQFF. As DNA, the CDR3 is TGTGCCATCAGCCTAAACCCCCCGGGACAGGTACACAATGAGCAGTTCTTC.

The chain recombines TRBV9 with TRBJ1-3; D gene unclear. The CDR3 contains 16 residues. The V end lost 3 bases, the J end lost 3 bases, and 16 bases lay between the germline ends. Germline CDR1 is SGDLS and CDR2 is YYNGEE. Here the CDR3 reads CASSADLTGYGNTIYF. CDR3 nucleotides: TGTGCCAGCAGCGCGGACCTCACGGGGTATGGAAACACCATATATTTT.

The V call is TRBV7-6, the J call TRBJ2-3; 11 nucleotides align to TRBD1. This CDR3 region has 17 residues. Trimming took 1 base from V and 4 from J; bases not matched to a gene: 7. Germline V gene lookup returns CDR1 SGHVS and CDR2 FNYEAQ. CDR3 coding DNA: TGTGCCAGCAGCTTAGGGCACGGGACAGGGGGTGCAGATACGCAGTATTTT. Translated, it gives CASSLGHGTGGADTQYF.

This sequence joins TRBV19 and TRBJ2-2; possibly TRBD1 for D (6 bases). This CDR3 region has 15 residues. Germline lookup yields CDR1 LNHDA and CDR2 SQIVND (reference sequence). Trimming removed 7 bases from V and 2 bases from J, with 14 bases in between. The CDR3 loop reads CASTMDRSNTGELFF. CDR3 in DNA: TGTGCCAGTACTATGGACAGATCCAACACCGGGGAGCTGTTTTTT.

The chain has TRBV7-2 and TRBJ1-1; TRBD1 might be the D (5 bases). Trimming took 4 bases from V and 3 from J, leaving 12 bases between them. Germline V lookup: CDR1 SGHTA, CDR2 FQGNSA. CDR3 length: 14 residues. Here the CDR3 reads CASSYHDRDTEAFF. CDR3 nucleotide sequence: TGTGCCAGCAGCTACCATGACAGAGACACTGAAGCTTTCTTT.

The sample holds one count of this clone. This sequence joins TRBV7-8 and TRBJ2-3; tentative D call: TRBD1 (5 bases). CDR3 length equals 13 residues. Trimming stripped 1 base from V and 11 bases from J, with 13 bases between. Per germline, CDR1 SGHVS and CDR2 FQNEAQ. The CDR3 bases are TGTGCCAGCAGCTTAGTAGGGGAAAAAAAGCAGTATTTT. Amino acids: CASSLVGEKKQYF.